This TCR beta chain is from a study of glioma-infiltrating T cells. For the study at large: Glioblastomas were WHO grade IV, sampled at first diagnosis; low-grade were grade II. Target coverage was about 4- to 11-fold for 800,000 to 1,000,000 blood T cells. The study's findings and limits: Only very few CDR3 sequences appeared in both tissue and blood.

Of note for this clonotype: No antigen is known for it.

TCR alpha and beta CDR3 regions were amplified from RNA using iRepertoire nested multiplex PCR. TCRdb reprocessed the multiplex PCR reads via MiXCR and lists one record per CDR3 protein. The sample lists 300,000 to 400,000 distinct CDR3 sequences, roughly two fifths seen once, with approximately 12% in the top ten. V was pared by 4 bases and J by 4 bases, with 14 bases between. In germline, CDR1 is SQVTM, CDR2 ANQGSEA. The CDR3 has 14 amino acids. The J gene is TRBJ1-5, the V gene TRBV29-1; unclear D gene. Sequencing was done on a sample of glioma tissue, nonneoplastic brain tissue, or PBMCs (not recorded which). The sequence was obtained from a human donor with low-grade glioma or glioblastoma, undergoing nonglioma brain surgery, or in good health (not recorded which). Here the CDR3 reads CSVGKGGTNQPQHF. The CDR3 region has the DNA TGCAGCGTTGGAAAGGGTGGAACTAATCAGCCCCAGCATTTT. Based on the CDR3 plus reference TRBV29-1 and TRBJ1-5, the full variable domain is SAVISQKPSRDICQRGTSLTIQCQVDSQVTMMFWYRQQPGQSLTLIATANQGSEATYESGFVIDKFPISRPNLTFSTLTVSNMSPEDSSIYLCSVGKGGTNQPQHFGDGTRLSIL.